This T cell receptor (beta chain) stems from a study of cytomegalovirus exposure and HLA in healthy donors. In regard to this clone: Its specificity is unknown.

The PCR employed 60 Vbeta primers together with 13 Jbeta primers. This table comes from immunoSEQ multiplex PCR, and its TCRdb copy is limited to in-frame clones, with some not included. The sample lists roughly 150,000 clones; 80% to 90% were seen once. Germline values: CDR1 LNHDA, CDR2 SQIVND (reference sequence). CDR3 length: 14 residues. Trimming stripped 4 bases from V and 0 bases from J, with 7 bases between. Study results and limitations: Around 160 TCR beta chains were listed as cytomegalovirus-associated. A missense DCLRE1C variant was associated with V- and J-gene trimming of TCR beta chains in a later analysis, and an independent cohort replicated the association.

The chain is built from TRBV19 and TRBJ1-3; TRBD1 is a possible D gene (5 bases). This sequence was found in a woman between 18 and 29 years old in good health and CMV-seronegative. Sequenced input: PBMCs. CDR3 DNA sequence: TGTGCCAGTAGTAGCGGGGCCTCTGGAAACACCATATATTTT. Translating gives CASSSGASGNTIYF.